This T cell receptor beta chain is drawn from a study of blood T cell repertoires in COVID-19. Study processing details: Cell counts per sample came from amplifying reference gene primers. The protocol was immunoSEQ multiplex PCR, while the TCRdb copy is restricted to in-frame clones and leaves out a portion. V and J calls and clone size are given by that table; D and trimming were obtained from the DNA. The table records nearly 200,000 clones, 80% to 85% of them present only once. The V end was cut by 2 bases, the J end by 6 bases, with 12 bases between. There are 14 residues in the CDR3. Germline V gene lookup returns CDR1 SGHNT and CDR2 YYREEE (reference sequence).

Source material: peripheral blood. The source is a human donor in a cohort sampled during active COVID-19. This rearrangement joins TRBV5-4 to TRBJ2-1, with D possibly TRBD2 on 5 matching bases. The CDR3 protein is CASSFPSGLNEQFF. The CDR3 DNA reads as TGTGCCAGCAGCTTTCCCAGCGGACTCAATGAGCAGTTCTTC.